The rows below give T cell receptor beta chains drawn from one sample of a study of blood T cell repertoires in COVID-19. Clones were sequenced by immunoSEQ multiplex PCR, and TCRdb holds only the in-frame ones, with some missing. The table shows hundreds of thousands of clones, with roughly 90% occurring only once. Sequencing was carried out using peripheral blood. These receptors came from a woman in her 70s with COVID-19, enrolled during active disease. Each CDR3 is given with its conserved first and last residue. The order of the fields is V gene, CDR3 protein.

v_call: TRBV4-1; cdr3_aa: CASSQETSGAGLYNEQFF
v_call: TRBV27; cdr3_aa: CASSQLFGVWNSPLHF
v_call: TRBV11-2; cdr3_aa: CASSPGQGFHEQYF
v_call: TRBV24-1; cdr3_aa: CATSDFAGTSTDTQYF
v_call: TRBV29-1; cdr3_aa: CSVEVISLSGNTIYF
v_call: TRBV5-1; cdr3_aa: CASSLSDSPLHF
v_call: TRBV5-5; cdr3_aa: CASSLKQNYGYTF
v_call: TRBV7-9; cdr3_aa: CASSAGTAGNTIYF
v_call: TRBV7-9; cdr3_aa: CASSSIPESGNTIYF
v_call: TRBV24-1; cdr3_aa: CATSEPGRELFF
v_call: TRBV7-3; cdr3_aa: CASSLTPRTSGGADTQYF
v_call: TRBV11-2; cdr3_aa: CASSLASGGAVYNEQFF
v_call: TRBV3-1/TRBV3-2; cdr3_aa: CASAVSNEQYF
v_call: TRBV30; cdr3_aa: CAWNLKGNQPQHF
v_call: TRBV7-6; cdr3_aa: CASSFTGNTEAFF
v_call: TRBV4-2; cdr3_aa: CASSHSGQGNSPLHF
v_call: TRBV7-2; cdr3_aa: CASSLVDSPDWDSPLHF
v_call: TRBV5-1; cdr3_aa: CASSLEGTGAYEQYF
v_call: TRBV2; cdr3_aa: CASSQSGQGDEQFF
v_call: TRBV5-8; cdr3_aa: CASSSGGSGNQPQHF
v_call: TRBV11-2; cdr3_aa: CASSLPEGATKITYEQYF
v_call: TRBV10-2; cdr3_aa: CASTYQGTGANVLTF
v_call: TRBV29-1; cdr3_aa: CSGTERNEQFF
v_call: TRBV18; cdr3_aa: CASSRRQGDEQYF